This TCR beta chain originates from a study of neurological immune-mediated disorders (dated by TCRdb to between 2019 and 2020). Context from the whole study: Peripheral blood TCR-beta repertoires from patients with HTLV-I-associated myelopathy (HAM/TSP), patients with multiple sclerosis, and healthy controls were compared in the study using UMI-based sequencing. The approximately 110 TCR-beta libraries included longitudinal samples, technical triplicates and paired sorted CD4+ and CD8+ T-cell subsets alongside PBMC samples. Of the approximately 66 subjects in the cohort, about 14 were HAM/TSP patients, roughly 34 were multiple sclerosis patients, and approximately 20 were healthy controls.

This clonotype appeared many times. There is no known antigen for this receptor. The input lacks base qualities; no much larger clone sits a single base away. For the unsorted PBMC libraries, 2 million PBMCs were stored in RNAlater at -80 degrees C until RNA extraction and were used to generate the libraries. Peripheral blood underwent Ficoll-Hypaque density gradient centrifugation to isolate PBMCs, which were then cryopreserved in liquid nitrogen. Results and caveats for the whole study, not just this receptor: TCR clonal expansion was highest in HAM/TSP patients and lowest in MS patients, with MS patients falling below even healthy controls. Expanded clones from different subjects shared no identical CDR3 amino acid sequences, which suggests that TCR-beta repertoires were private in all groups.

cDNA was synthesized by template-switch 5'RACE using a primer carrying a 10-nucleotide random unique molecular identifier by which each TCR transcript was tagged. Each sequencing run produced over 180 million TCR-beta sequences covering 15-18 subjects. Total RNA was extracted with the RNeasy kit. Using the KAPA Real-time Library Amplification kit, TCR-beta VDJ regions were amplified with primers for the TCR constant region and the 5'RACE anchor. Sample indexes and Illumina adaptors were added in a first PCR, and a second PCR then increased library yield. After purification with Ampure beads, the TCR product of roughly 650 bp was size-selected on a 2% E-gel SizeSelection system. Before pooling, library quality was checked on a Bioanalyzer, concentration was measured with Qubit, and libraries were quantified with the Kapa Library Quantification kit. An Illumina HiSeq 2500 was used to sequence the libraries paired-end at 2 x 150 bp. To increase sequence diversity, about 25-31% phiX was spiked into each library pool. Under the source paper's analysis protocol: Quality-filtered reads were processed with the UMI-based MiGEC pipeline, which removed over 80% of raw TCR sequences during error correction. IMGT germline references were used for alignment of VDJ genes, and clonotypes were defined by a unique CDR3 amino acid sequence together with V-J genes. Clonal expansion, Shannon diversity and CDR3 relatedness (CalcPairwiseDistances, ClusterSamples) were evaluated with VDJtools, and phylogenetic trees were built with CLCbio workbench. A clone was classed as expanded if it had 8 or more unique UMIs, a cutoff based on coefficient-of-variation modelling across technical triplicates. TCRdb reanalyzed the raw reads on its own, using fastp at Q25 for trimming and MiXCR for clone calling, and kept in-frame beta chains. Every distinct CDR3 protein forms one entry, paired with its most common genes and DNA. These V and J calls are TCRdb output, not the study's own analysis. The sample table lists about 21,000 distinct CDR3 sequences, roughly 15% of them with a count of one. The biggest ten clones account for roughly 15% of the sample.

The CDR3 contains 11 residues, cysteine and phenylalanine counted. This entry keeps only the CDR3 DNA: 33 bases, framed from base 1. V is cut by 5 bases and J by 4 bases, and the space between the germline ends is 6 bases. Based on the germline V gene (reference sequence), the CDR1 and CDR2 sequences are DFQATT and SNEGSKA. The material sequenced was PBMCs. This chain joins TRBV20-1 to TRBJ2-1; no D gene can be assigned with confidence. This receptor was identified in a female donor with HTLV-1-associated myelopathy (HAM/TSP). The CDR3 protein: CSAQNYNEQFF. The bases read TGCAGTGCTCAGAATTACAATGAGCAGTTCTTC.